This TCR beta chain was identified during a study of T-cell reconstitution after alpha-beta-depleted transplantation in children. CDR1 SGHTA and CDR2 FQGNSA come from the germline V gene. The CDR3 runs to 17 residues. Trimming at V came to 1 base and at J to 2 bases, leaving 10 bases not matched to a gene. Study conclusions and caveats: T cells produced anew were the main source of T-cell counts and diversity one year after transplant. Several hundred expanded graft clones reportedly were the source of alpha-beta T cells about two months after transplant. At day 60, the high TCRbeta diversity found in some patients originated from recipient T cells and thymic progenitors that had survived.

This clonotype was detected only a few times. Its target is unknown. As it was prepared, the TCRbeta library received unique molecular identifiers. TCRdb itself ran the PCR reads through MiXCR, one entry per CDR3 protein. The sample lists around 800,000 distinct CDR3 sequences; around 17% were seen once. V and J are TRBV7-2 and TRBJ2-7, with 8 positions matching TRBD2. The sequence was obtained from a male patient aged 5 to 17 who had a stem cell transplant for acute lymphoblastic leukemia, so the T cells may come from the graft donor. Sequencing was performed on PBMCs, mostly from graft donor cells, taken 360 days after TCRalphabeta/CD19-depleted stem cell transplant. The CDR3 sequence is CASSLGSSGSPPYEQYF. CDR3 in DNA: TGTGCCAGCAGCTTAGGAAGCAGCGGGAGCCCCCCCTACGAGCAGTACTTC.